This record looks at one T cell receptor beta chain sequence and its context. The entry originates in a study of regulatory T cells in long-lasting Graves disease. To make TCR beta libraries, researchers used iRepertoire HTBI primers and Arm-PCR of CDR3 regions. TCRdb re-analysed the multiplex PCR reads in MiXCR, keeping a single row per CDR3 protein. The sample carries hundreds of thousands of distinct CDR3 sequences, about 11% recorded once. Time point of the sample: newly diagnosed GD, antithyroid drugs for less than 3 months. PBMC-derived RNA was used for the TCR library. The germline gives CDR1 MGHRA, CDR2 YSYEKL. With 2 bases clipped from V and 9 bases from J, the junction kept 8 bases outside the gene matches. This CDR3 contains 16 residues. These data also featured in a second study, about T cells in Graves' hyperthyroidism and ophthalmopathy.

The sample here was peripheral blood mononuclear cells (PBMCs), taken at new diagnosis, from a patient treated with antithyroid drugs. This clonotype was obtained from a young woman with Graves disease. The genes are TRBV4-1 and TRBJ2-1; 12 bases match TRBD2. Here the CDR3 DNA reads TGCGCCAGCAGCCAAATGGAGACTAGCGGGAGTGGTGAGCAGTTCTTC. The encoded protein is CASSQMETSGSGEQFF.